This T cell receptor (beta chain) is from a study of cytomegalovirus exposure and HLA in healthy donors. General observations from the study: In a later analysis, TCR beta V- and J-gene trimming showed a link to a missense DCLRE1C variant.

The primer mix had 60 Vbeta and 13 Jbeta primers. TCRdb's table, derived via immunoSEQ multiplex PCR, lists solely in-frame clones and lacks some. Of roughly 120,000 clones listed, around 73% are singletons. Germline lookup yields CDR1 LGHNA and CDR2 YSLEER. Deletions cut 0 bases from V and 8 bases from J, with 13 bases between. The CDR3 loop spans 14 amino acids. In nominal health when sampled, donors likely had unrecorded immune exposures nonetheless. As concerns this clone: Its specificity is unknown.

Sequences were obtained from PBMCs. The TCR comes from a man aged 35 to 55 in good health and CMV-seronegative. The chain uses TRBV4-3 and TRBJ1-2, with a tentative D call TRBD1 (5 bases). The chain's CDR3 is CASSQDNQGGGYTF. DNA of the CDR3: TGCGCCAGCAGCCAAGATAACCAGGGAGGGGGCTACACCTTC.